Given below is one TCR beta chain in context. The data derive from a study of cytomegalovirus exposure and HLA in healthy donors. In the PCR, 60 Vbeta and 13 Jbeta primers were used. Only in-frame clones appear in the TCRdb table, and some are missing; sequencing was by immunoSEQ multiplex PCR. The profile shows over 200,000 clones, about four fifths of them singletons. Germline V gene sequence: CDR1 PRHDT, CDR2 FYEKMQ (reference sequence). The CDR3 sequence is 16 residues long. The ends lost 4 bases at V and 2 bases at J; junction bases unmatched: 9. The TCR was taken from a woman aged 35 to 49 in good health and CMV-seropositive. Sequencing was done on a sample of PBMCs. The chain couples TRBV13 to TRBJ2-3, with 7 bases identical to TRBD2. CDR3 in amino acids: CASSSTGGGNTDTQYF. CDR3 bases: TGTGCCAGCAGCTCAACGGGAGGTGGGAACACAGATACGCAGTATTTT.